A single sample gave rise to the 9 T cell receptor beta chains below, sequenced in a study of T cell responses to AZD1222 COVID-19 vaccine. The assay was immunoSEQ multiplex PCR, and TCRdb's table has in-frame clones only and misses some. The sample includes 150,000 to 200,000 clones, about nine tenths of them seen just once. Sequencing was performed on peripheral blood, taken on day 0 of AZD1222 vaccination. The receptors derive from an adult in good health.

This clone has more than one count but fewer than ten. One junction end does not reproduce the germline sequence, and a read error may be involved. As DNA, the CDR3 is TGTGCCACCAGCAGAGATCTAATTTCGGGACACATCTTGGACTTC. Amino acids: CATSRDLISGHILDF. The J gene is TRBJ2-7, the V gene TRBV15; perhaps TRBD1 as D (6 bases). Germline values: CDR1 LNHNV, CDR2 YYDKDF (reference sequence). CDR3 size: 15 residues.

The chain recombines TRBV19 with TRBJ1-5; 9 bases agree with TRBD1. This CDR3 contains 16 residues. The germline CDR1 and CDR2 sequences are LNHDA and SQIVND (reference sequence). With V trimmed by 4 bases and J by 6 bases, 10 bases remained unmatched. CDR3 coding DNA: TGTGCCAGTAGTACCCCCAGGACAGGGGTAGGTCAGCCCCAGCATTTT. This gives the protein CASSTPRTGVGQPQHF.

The rearrangement links TRBV3-1 (or the pseudogene TRBV3-2) to TRBJ2-4; 10 positions agree with TRBD2. There are 21 residues in the CDR3. CDR1 is LGHDT, CDR2 YNNKEL, per germline (reference sequence). Unmatched junction bases numbered 15, after V lost 0 bases and J lost 1 base. CDR3 bases: TGTGCCAGCAGCCAAGATCTGGGAGCGGGAGGGCCGTTTCAGGCCAAAAACATTCAGTACTTC. This gives the protein CASSQDLGAGGPFQAKNIQYF.

This clone was counted once. The chain recombines TRBV13 with TRBJ2-7; TRBD1 or TRBD2 may be the D gene (5 bases each). This CDR3 is 17 amino acids long. CDR1 is PRHDT, CDR2 FYEKMQ, per germline (reference sequence). The ends were cut back, 5 bases at V and 6 bases at J, with 26 bases in the middle. In DNA form, the CDR3 reads TGTGCCAGCAGCCGCCCGGGGTATCGGGGACGTCTCCCCGAGCAGTACTTC. Translated, it gives CASSRPGYRGRLPEQYF. Filled out from reference TRBV13 and TRBJ2-7, the complete variable domain reads AAGVIQSPRHLIKEKRETATLKCYPIPRHDTVYWYQQGPGQDPQFLISFYEKMQSDKGSIPDRFSAQQFSDYHSELNMSSLELGDSALYFCASSRPGYRGRLPEQYFGPGTRLTVT.

The chain links TRBV7-8 to TRBJ2-5, with TRBD2 identical over 8 bases. Germline lookup yields CDR1 SGHVS and CDR2 FQNEAQ. The CDR3 is 17 residues long. Unmatched junction bases numbered 15, after V lost 5 bases and J lost 4 bases. CDR3 nucleotides: TGTGCCAGCAGCCTCCTAGGGGCGGAGCGGGGGACAGAGACCCAGTACTTC. The encoded protein is CASSLLGAERGTETQYF.

J is TRBJ2-7 and V is TRBV3-1 (or the pseudogene TRBV3-2); 8 nucleotides align to TRBD1. The CDR3 is 13 residues long. Germline loops: CDR1 LGHDT, CDR2 YNNKEL (reference sequence). V was clipped by 2 bases and J by 7 bases; unmatched bases: 4. In nucleotides, the CDR3 is TGTGCCAGCAGCCAACAGGGGGCGAGGGAGCAGTACTTC. Translated, it gives CASSQQGAREQYF.

The chain joins TRBV28 to TRBJ2-7, with 9 bases matching TRBD1. Germline CDR1 MDHEN, CDR2 SYDVKM. The CDR3 is 14 residues long. The V gene end was trimmed by 5 bases and the J gene end by 2 bases; junction bases not matched to a gene: 4. CDR3: CASSGTGSTYEQYF. CDR3 nucleotides: TGTGCCAGCAGTGGGACAGGGTCGACCTACGAGCAGTACTTC.

This clone was detected only once. Other DNA sequences in the sample encode the same CDR3. This chain joins TRBV29-1 and TRBJ1-2, with D unresolved. The CDR3 covers 12 residues. Germline lookup yields CDR1 SQVTM and CDR2 ANQGSEA. V was shortened by 0 bases and J by 5 bases, with 7 bases between the two germline ends. Written as DNA, the CDR3 is TGCAGCGTTGAAGATCGGGGTTATGGCTACACCTTC. Translation gives CSVEDRGYGYTF.

The chain has TRBV12-3 or TRBV12-4 and TRBJ1-6; D may be TRBD1 (5 bases). The CDR3 runs 12 residues. Trimming took 5 bases from V and 10 from J, leaving 9 bases between them. CDR3 amino acids: CASSGGVSPLHF. The CDR3 DNA sequence: TGTGCCAGCAGTGGAGGGGTGTCACCCCTCCACTTT.